This is a list of T cell receptor beta chains from one sample in a study of blood T cell repertoires in COVID-19. Assay used: immunoSEQ multiplex PCR; TCRdb lists only in-frame clones, some missing. In the table there are 75,000 or so clones, approximately 88% of which are singletons. The sequenced sample was peripheral blood. These receptors all come from a man aged 50-59 years with acute or convalescent COVID-19. CDR3s include the opening cysteine and the closing phenylalanine or tryptophan. D genes are given only for firm matches. For some rows the clone size is stated as once, few or many, or as a class when expanded; others skip it.

J: TRBJ2-7
size: NA
V: TRBV24-1
D: NA
CDR3: CATSIRRVYEQYF
DNA: TGTGCCACCAGTATCCGGCGGGTATACGAGCAGTACTTC

J: TRBJ2-3
size: NA
V: TRBV6-2/TRBV6-3
D: TRBD1
CDR3: CASSSGQVSTDTQYF
DNA: TGTGCCAGCAGTTCGGGACAGGTTAGCACAGATACGCAGTATTTT

J: TRBJ1-2
size: NA
V: TRBV23-1
D: NA
CDR3: CAHRDTYDTYNYGYTF
DNA: TGCGCTCACAGGGACACTTACGATACATATAACTATGGCTACACCTTC

J: TRBJ2-2
size: NA
V: TRBV5-1
D: TRBD1
CDR3: CASSSQGGVTGELFF
DNA: TGCGCCAGCAGCTCGCAAGGGGGCGTCACCGGGGAGCTGTTTTTT

J: TRBJ1-1
size: NA
V: TRBV7-9
D: NA
CDR3: CASSLAQGTKTEAFF
DNA: TGTGCCAGCAGCTTAGCGCAGGGAACGAAGACTGAAGCTTTCTTT

J: TRBJ1-5
size: NA
V: TRBV19
D: NA
CDR3: CASSGRDFRGQPQHF
DNA: TGTGCCAGTAGTGGGCGGGACTTCCGAGGTCAGCCCCAGCATTTT

J: TRBJ1-2
size: few
V: TRBV9
D: TRBD1
CDR3: CASSDRQGTNYGYTF
DNA: TGTGCCAGCAGCGACCGACAGGGGACAAACTATGGCTACACCTTC

J: TRBJ1-6
size: NA
V: TRBV7-5
D: NA
CDR3: CARSLRDRSEVGSPLHF
DNA: TGTGCCAGAAGCCTCCGGGACAGGAGTGAGGTTGGGTCACCCCTCCACTTT

J: TRBJ2-7
size: NA
V: TRBV12-3/TRBV12-4
D: TRBD1
CDR3: CASKDRGYEQYF
DNA: TGTGCCAGCAAGGACAGGGGATACGAGCAGTACTTC

J: TRBJ2-5
size: NA
V: TRBV19
D: NA
CDR3: CASSSGRWATQETQYF
DNA: TGTGCCAGTAGCTCAGGGCGGTGGGCAACTCAAGAGACCCAGTACTTC

J: TRBJ2-7
size: NA
V: TRBV7-9
D: NA
CDR3: CASSLFGGPYEQYF
DNA: TGTGCCAGCAGCTTATTTGGGGGCCCGTACGAGCAGTACTTC

J: TRBJ1-6
size: NA
V: TRBV6-2/TRBV6-3
D: NA
CDR3: CASSYGQNNSPLHF
DNA: TGTGCCAGCAGTTATGGACAAAATAATTCACCCCTCCACTTT

J: TRBJ1-5
size: NA
V: TRBV5-1
D: NA
CDR3: CASSLGQLGQPQHF
DNA: TGCGCCAGCAGCTTGGGACAGTTAGGCCAGCCCCAGCATTTT

J: TRBJ1-6
size: NA
V: TRBV4-2
D: TRBD1
CDR3: CASSQVTGANSPLHF
DNA: TGTGCCAGCAGCCAAGTGACAGGGGCTAATTCACCCCTCCACTTT

J: TRBJ1-6
size: few
V: TRBV19
D: TRBD1
CDR3: CASLGTANNSPLHF
DNA: TGTGCCAGCCTGGGGACAGCCAACAATTCACCCCTCCACTTT

J: TRBJ2-2
size: NA
V: TRBV4-1
D: TRBD1
CDR3: CASSHPTGVVGELFF
DNA: TGCGCCAGCAGCCATCCGACAGGGGTGGTCGGGGAGCTGTTTTTT

J: TRBJ1-6
size: NA
V: TRBV18
D: TRBD1
CDR3: CASSAAQGYNSPLHF
DNA: TGTGCCAGCTCAGCCGCACAGGGGTATAATTCACCCCTCCACTTT

J: TRBJ2-7
size: NA
V: TRBV7-3
D: TRBD2
CDR3: CASSLTAGGRYEQYF
DNA: TGTGCCAGCAGCTTAACGGCGGGGGGCCGATACGAGCAGTACTTC

J: TRBJ1-1
size: NA
V: TRBV5-6
D: NA
CDR3: CASSLDRVNTEAFF
DNA: TGTGCCAGCAGCTTGGACAGGGTGAACACTGAAGCTTTCTTT

J: TRBJ2-3
size: NA
V: TRBV4-2
D: NA
CDR3: CASSPDVLAGADTQYF
DNA: TGTGCCAGCAGCCCCGACGTACTAGCCGGCGCAGATACGCAGTATTTT

J: TRBJ2-7
size: few
V: TRBV5-6
D: TRBD1
CDR3: CASSFPDRGVEQYF
DNA: TGTGCCAGCAGCTTCCCGGACAGGGGGGTAGAGCAGTACTTC

J: TRBJ2-5
size: few
V: TRBV2
D: TRBD1
CDR3: CASSDTGAIMGTQYF
DNA: TGTGCCAGCAGCGACACAGGGGCAATCATGGGGACCCAGTACTTC

J: TRBJ1-1
size: NA
V: TRBV11-2
D: NA
CDR3: CASSLFQGGTEAFF
DNA: TGTGCCAGCAGCTTATTCCAGGGAGGCACTGAAGCTTTCTTT

J: TRBJ2-5
size: NA
V: TRBV6-5
D: TRBD2
CDR3: CASSYGGGAAETQYF
DNA: TGTGCCAGCAGTTACGGCGGGGGGGCAGCAGAGACCCAGTACTTC

J: TRBJ2-7
size: NA
V: TRBV7-2
D: NA
CDR3: CASSRTLEQYF
DNA: TGTGCCAGCAGCAGAACTCTTGAGCAGTACTTC

J: TRBJ2-2
size: NA
V: TRBV7-3
D: TRBD1
CDR3: CASSLGQGASGELFF
DNA: TGTGCCAGCAGCTTAGGGCAGGGGGCAAGCGGGGAGCTGTTTTTT

J: TRBJ2-3
size: few
V: TRBV5-1
D: TRBD2
CDR3: CASSLGLAGRYTDTQYF
DNA: TGCGCCAGCAGCTTGGGACTAGCGGGGAGATACACAGATACGCAGTATTTT

J: TRBJ1-1
size: few
V: TRBV6-5
D: TRBD1
CDR3: CASGQATEAFF
DNA: TGTGCCAGCGGACAGGCTACTGAAGCTTTCTTT